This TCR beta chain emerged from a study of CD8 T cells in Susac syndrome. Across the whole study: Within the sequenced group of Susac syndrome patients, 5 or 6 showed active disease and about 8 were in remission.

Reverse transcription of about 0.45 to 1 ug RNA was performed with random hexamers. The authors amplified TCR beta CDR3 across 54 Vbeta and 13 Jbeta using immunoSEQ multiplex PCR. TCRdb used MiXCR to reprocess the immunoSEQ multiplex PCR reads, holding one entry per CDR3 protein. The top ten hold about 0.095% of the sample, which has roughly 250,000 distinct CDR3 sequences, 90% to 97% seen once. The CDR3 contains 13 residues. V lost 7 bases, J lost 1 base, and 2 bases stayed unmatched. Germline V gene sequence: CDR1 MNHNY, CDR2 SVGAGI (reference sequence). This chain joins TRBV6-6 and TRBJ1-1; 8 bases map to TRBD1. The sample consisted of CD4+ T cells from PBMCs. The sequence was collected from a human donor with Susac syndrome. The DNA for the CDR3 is TGTGCCAGCACCGACAGGGGGAACACTGAAGCTTTCTTT. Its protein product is CASTDRGNTEAFF.